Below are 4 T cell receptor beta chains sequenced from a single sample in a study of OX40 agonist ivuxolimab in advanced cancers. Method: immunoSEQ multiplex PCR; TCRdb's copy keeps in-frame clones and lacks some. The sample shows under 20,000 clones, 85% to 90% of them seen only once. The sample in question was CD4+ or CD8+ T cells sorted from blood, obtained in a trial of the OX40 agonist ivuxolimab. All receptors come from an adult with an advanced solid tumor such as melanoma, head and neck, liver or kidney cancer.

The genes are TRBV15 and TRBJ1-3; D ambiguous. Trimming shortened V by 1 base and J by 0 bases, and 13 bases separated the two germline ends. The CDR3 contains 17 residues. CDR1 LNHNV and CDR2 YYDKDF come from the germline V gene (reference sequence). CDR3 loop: CATSRVPTTDSGNTIYF. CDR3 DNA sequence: TGTGCCACCAGCAGAGTCCCGACTACAGACTCTGGAAACACCATATATTTT.

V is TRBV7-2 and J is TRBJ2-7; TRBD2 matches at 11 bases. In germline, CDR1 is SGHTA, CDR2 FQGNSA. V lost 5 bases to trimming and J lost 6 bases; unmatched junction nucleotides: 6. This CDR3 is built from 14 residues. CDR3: CASSKLAGAGEQYF. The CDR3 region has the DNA TGTGCCAGCAGCAAACTAGCGGGAGCGGGCGAGCAGTACTTC.

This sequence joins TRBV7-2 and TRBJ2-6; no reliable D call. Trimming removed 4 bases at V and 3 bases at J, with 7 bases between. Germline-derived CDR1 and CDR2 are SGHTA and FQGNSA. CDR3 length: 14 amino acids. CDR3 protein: CASSSRLGANVLTF. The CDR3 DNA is TGTGCCAGCAGCTCCAGACTTGGGGCCAACGTCCTGACTTTC. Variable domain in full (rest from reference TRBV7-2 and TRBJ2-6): GAGVSQSPSNKVTEKGKDVELRCDPISGHTALYWYRQSLGQGLEFLIYFQGNSAPDKSGLPSDRFSAERTGGSVSTLTIQRTQQEDSAVYLCASSSRLGANVLTFGAGSRLTVL.

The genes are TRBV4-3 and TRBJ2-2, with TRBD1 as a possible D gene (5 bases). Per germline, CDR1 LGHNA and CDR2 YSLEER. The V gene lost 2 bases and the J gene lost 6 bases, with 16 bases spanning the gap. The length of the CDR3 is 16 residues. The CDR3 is CASSQLSGWGAGELFF. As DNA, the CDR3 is TGCGCCAGCAGCCAACTTTCCGGCTGGGGCGCCGGGGAGCTGTTTTTT.